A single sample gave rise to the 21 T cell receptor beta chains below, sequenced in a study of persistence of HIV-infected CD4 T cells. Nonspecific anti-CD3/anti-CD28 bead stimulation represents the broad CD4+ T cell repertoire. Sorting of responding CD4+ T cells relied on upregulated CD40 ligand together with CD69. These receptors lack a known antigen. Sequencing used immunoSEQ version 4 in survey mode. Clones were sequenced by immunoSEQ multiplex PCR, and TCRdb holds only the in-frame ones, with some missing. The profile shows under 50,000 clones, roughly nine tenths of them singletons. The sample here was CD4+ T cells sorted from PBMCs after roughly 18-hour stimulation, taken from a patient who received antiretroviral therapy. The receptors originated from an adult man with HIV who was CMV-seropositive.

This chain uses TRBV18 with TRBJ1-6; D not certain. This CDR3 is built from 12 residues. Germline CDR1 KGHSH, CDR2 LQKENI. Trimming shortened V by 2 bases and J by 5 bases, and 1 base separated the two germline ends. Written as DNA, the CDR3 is TGTGCCAGCTCACCAAATAATTCACCCCTCCACTTT. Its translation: CASSPNNSPLHF.

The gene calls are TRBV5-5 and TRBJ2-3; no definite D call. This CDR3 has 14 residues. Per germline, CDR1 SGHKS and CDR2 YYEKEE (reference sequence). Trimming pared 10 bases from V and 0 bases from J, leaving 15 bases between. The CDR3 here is CASSIGPSTDTQYF. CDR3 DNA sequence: TGTGCCTCTTCGATCGGGCCTAGCACAGATACGCAGTATTTT.

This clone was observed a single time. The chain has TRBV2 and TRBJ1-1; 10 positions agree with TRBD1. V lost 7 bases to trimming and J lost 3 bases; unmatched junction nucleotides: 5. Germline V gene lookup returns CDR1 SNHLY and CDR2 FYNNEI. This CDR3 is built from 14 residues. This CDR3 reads CASTPDRGYTEAFF. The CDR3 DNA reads TGTGCCAGCACCCCGGACAGGGGGTACACTGAAGCTTTCTTT.

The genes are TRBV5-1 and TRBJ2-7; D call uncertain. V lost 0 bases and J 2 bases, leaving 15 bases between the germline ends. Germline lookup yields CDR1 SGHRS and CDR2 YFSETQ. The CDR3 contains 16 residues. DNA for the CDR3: TGCGCCAGCAGCTTGGTTGGGGTCAGGCAGACCTACGAGCAGTACTTC. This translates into CASSLVGVRQTYEQYF.

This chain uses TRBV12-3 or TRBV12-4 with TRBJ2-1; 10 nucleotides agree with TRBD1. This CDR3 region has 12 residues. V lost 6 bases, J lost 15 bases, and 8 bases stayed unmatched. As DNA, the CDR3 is TGTGCCAGCAGAAGGGGGACAGGGGATACGTTCTTC. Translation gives CASRRGTGDTFF.

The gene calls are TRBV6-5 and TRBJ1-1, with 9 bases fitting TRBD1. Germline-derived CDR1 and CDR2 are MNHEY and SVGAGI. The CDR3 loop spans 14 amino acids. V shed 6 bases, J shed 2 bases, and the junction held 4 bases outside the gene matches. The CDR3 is CASSPQGANTEAFF. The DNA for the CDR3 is TGTGCCAGCAGCCCACAGGGGGCAAACACTGAAGCTTTCTTT.

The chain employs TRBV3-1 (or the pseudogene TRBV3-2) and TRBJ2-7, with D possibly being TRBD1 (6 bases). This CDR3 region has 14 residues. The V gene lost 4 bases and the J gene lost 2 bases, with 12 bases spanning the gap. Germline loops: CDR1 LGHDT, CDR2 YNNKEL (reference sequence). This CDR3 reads CASSLLTGPYEQYF. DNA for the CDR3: TGTGCCAGCAGCCTCCTGACAGGTCCCTACGAGCAGTACTTC.

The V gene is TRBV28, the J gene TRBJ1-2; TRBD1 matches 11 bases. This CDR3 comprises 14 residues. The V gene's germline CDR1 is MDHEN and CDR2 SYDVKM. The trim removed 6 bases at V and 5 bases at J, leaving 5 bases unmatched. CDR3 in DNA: TGTGCCAGCAGCCTTGGACAGGGGGCGTATGGCTACACCTTC. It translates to CASSLGQGAYGYTF.

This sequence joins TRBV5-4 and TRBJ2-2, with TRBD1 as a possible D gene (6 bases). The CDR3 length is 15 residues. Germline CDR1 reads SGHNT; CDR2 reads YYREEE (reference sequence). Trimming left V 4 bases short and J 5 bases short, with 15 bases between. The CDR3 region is CASSRTRGGTGELFF. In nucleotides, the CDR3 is TGTGCCAGCAGCCGTACCAGGGGCGGAACCGGGGAGCTGTTTTTT.

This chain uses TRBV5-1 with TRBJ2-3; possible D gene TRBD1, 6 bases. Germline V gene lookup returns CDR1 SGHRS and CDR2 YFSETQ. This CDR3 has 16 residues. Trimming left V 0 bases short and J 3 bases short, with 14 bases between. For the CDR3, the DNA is TGCGCCAGCAGCTTGGGGGTAGGGCAGGGGACAGATACGCAGTATTTT. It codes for CASSLGVGQGTDTQYF.

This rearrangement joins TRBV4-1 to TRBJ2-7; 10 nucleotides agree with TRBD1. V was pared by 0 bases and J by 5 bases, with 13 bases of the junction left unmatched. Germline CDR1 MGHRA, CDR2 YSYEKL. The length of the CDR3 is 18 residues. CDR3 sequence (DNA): TGCGCCAGCAGCCAAGAAGGATCTGGGACAGGGGTCCCAAACGAGCAGTACTTC. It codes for CASSQEGSGTGVPNEQYF.

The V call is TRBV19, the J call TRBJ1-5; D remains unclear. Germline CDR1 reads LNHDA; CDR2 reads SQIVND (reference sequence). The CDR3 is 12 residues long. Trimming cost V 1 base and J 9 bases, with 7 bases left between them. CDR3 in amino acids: CASSIGNGPQHF. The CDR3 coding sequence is TGTGCCAGTAGTATAGGGAACGGGCCCCAGCATTTT.

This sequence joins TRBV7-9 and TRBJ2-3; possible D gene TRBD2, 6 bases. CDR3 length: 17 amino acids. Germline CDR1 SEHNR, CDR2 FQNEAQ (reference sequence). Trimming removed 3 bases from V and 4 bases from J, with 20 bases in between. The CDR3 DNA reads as TGTGCCAGCAGCTTCACATCCCTGGCGGGGAACCCAGATACGCAGTATTTT. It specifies CASSFTSLAGNPDTQYF.

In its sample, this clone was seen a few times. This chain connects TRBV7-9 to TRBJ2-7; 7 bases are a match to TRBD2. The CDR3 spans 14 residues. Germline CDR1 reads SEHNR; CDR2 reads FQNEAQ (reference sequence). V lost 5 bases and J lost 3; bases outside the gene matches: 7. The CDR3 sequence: CASSHTGGGYEQYF. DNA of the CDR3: TGTGCCAGCAGCCATACGGGGGGAGGCTACGAGCAGTACTTC.

The CDR3 DNA reads as TGCGCCAGCAGTGACAAGGGACTAGCGCATAGGGCGCAGTATTTT. Protein product: CASSDKGLAHRAQYF. V and J are TRBV10-1 and TRBJ2-3; 10 bases align to TRBD2. Germline V CDR1 and CDR2: WNHNN, SYGVQD (reference sequence). V lost 3 bases and J lost 10; bases outside the gene matches: 10. This CDR3 region has 15 residues.

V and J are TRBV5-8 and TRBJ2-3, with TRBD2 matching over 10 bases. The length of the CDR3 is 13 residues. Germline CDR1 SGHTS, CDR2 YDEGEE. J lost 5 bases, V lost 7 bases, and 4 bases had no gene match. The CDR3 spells CASQRGGVDTQYF. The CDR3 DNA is TGTGCCAGCCAGCGGGGGGGCGTAGATACGCAGTATTTT.

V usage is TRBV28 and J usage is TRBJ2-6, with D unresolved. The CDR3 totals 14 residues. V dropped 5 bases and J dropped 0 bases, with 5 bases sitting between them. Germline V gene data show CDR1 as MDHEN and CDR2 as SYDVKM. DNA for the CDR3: TGTGCCAGCAGTCCCGGCTCTGGGGCCAACGTCCTGACTTTC. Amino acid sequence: CASSPGSGANVLTF.

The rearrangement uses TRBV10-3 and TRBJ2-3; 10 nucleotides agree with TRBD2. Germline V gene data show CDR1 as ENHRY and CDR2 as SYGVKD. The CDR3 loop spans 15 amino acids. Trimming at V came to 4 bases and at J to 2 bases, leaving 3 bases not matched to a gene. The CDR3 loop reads CAISGLAGPTDTQYF. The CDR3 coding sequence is TGTGCCATCAGTGGACTAGCGGGTCCCACAGATACGCAGTATTTT.

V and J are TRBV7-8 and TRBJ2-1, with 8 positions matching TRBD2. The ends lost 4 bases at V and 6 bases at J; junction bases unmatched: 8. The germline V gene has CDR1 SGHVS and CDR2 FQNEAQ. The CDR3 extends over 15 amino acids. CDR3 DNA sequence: TGTGCCAGCAGCTACAGGACTAGCCTGGGCAATGAGCAGTTCTTC. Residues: CASSYRTSLGNEQFF. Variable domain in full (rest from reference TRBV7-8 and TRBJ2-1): GAGVSQSPRYKVAKRGQDVALRCDPISGHVSLFWYQQALGQGPEFLTYFQNEAQLDKSGLPSDRFFAERPEGSVSTLKIQRTQQEDSAVYLCASSYRTSLGNEQFFGPGTRLTVL.

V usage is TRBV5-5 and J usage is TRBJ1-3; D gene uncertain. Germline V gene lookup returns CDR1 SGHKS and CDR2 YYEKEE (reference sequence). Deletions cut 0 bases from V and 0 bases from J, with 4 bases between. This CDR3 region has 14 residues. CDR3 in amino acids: CASSLASSGNTIYF. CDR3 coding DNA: TGTGCCAGCAGCTTGGCGAGCTCTGGAAACACCATATATTTT. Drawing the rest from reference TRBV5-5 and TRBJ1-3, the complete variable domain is DAGVTQSPTHLIKTRGQQVTLRCSPISGHKSVSWYQQVLGQGPQFIFQYYEKEERGRGNFPDRFSARQFPNYSSELNVNALLLGDSALYLCASSLASSGNTIYFGEGSWLTVV.

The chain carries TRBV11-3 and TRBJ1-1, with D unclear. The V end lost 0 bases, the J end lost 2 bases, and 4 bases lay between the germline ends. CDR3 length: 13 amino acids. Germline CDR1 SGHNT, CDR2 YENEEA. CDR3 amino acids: CASSLDGNTEAFF. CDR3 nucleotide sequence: TGTGCCAGCAGCTTAGATGGTAACACTGAAGCTTTCTTT.